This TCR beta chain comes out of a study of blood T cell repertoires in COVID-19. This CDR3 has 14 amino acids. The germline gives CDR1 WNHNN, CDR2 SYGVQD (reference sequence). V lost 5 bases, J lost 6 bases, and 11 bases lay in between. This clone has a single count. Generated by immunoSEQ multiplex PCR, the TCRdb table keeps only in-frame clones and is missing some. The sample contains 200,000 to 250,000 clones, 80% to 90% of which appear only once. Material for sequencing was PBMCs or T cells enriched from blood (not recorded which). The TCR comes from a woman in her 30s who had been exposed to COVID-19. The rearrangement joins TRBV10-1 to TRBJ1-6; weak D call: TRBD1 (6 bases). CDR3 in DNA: TGCGCCAGCAGTTCAGGGGTCGGTAATTCACCCCTCCACTTT. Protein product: CASSSGVGNSPLHF.